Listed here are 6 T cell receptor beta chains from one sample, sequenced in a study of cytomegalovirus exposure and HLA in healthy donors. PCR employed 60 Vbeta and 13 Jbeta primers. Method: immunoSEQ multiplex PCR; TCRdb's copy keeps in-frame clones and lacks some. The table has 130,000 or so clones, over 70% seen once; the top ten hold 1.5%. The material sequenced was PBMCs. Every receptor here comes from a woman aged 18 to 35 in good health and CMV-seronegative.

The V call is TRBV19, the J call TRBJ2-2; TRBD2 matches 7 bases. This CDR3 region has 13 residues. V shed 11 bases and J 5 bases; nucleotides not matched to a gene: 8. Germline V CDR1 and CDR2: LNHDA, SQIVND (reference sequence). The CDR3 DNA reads TGTGCCGTCGTGGGGAGGGAGACCGGGGAGCTGTTTTTT. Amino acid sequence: CAVVGRETGELFF.

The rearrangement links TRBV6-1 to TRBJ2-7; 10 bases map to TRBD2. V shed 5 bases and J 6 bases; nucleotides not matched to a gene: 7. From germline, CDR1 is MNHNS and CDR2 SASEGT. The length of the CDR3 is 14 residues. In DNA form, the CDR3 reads TGTGCCAGCAGTCGAGAGCGGGAGGGCTCCGAGCAGTACTTC. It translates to CASSREREGSEQYF.

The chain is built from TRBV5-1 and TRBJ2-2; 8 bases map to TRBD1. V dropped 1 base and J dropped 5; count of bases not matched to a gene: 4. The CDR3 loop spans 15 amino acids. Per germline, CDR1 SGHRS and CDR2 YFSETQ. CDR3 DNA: TGCGCCAGCAGCTTGAGTACAGGGGGGACCGGGGAGCTGTTTTTT. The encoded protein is CASSLSTGGTGELFF.

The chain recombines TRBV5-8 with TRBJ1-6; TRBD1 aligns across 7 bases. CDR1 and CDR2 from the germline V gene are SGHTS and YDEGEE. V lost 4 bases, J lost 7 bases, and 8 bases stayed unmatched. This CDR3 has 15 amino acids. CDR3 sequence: CASSPDRNNNSPLHF. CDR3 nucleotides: TGTGCCAGCAGCCCGGACAGGAACAACAATTCACCCCTCCACTTT. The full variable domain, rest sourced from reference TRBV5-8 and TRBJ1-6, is EAGVTQSPTHLIKTRGQQATLRCSPISGHTSVYWYQQALGLGLQFLLWYDEGEERNRGNFPPRFSGRQFPNYSSELNVNALELEDSALYLCASSPDRNNNSPLHFGNGTRLTVT.

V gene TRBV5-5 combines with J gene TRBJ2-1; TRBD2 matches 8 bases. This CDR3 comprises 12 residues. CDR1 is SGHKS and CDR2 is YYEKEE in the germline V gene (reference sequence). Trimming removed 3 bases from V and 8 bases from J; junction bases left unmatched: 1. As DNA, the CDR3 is TGTGCCAGCAGCTCACTAGCGGATGAGCAGTTCTTC. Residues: CASSSLADEQFF.

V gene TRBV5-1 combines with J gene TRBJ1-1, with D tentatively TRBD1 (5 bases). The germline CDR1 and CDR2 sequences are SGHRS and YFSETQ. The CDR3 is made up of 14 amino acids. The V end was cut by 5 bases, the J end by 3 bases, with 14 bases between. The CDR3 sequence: CASRTIPGDTEAFF. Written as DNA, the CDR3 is TGCGCCAGCAGGACTATTCCGGGGGACACTGAAGCTTTCTTT.